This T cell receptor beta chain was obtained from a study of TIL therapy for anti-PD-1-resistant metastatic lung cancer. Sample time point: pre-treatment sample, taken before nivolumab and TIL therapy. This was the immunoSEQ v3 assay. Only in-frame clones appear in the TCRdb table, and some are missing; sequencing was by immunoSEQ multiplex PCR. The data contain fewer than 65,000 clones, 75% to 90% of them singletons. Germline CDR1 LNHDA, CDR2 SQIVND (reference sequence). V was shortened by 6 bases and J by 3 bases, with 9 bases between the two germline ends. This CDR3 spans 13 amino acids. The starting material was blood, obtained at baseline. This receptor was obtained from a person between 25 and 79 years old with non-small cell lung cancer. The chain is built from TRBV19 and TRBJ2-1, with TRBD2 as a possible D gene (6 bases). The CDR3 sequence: CASRRDFYNEQFF. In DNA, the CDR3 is TGTGCCAGTAGAAGGGACTTCTACAATGAGCAGTTCTTC. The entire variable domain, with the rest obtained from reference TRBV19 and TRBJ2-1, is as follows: DGGITQSPKYLFRKEGQNVTLSCEQNLNHDAMYWYRQDPGQGLRLIYYSQIVNDFQKGDIAEGYSVSREKKESFPLTVTSAQKNPTAFYLCASRRDFYNEQFFGPGTRLTVL.